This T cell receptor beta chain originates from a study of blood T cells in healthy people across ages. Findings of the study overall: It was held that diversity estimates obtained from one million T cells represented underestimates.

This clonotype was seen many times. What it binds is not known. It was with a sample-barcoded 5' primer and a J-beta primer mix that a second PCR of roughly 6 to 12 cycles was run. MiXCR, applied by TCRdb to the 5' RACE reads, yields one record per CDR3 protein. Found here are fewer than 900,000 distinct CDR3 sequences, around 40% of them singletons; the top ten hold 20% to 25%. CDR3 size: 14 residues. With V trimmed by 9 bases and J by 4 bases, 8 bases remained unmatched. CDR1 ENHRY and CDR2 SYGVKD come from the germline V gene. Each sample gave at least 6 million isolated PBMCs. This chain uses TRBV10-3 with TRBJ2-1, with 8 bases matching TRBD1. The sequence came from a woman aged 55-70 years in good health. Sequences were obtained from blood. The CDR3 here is CAMGGQASYNEQFF. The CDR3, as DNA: TGTGCCATGGGGGGACAGGCCTCTTACAATGAGCAGTTCTTC.